One sample yielded the 8 T cell receptor beta chains listed below, sequenced in a study of blood T cell repertoires in COVID-19. The protocol was immunoSEQ multiplex PCR, while the TCRdb copy is restricted to in-frame clones and leaves out a portion. The sample comprises around 700,000 clones, 80% to 90% of which are singletons, and around 0.3% rests with the top ten. The specimen sequenced was peripheral blood. The receptors derive from a woman younger than 35 with acute or convalescent COVID-19.

The chain carries TRBV15 and TRBJ2-7; tentatively, D is TRBD2 (6 bases). The CDR3 totals 15 residues. Deletions cut 0 bases from V and 12 bases from J, with 21 bases between. Looked up from germline, CDR1 is LNHNV and CDR2 is YYDKDF (reference sequence). The DNA of the CDR3 is TGTGCCACCAGCAGAGATCGTGTCCCCGGGACTCTCACGTACTTC. This codes for CATSRDRVPGTLTYF.

The chain has TRBV25-1 and TRBJ1-1, with 7 bases matching TRBD1. The CDR3 runs 15 residues. The germline CDR1 and CDR2 sequences are MGHDK and SYGVNS. After removal of 1 base from V and 7 bases from J, the junction contained 9 bases not matched to a gene. In DNA, the CDR3 is TGTGCCAGCAGTGAATGGGGGACAGCCCGACTTGAAGCTTTCTTT. Protein sequence: CASSEWGTARLEAFF.

Here the CDR3 reads CASSTPAPGAGGETQYF. CDR3 in DNA: TGTGCCAGCAGCACCCCCGCTCCGGGGGCGGGGGGAGAGACCCAGTACTTC. The chain employs TRBV3-1 (or the pseudogene TRBV3-2) and TRBJ2-5; the match to TRBD2 covers 8 bases. Per germline, CDR1 LGHDT and CDR2 YNNKEL (reference sequence). The CDR3 runs 17 residues. Trimming removed 5 bases from V and 4 bases from J; junction bases left unmatched: 15.

The chain recombines TRBV7-9 with TRBJ2-7; 9 bases are shared with TRBD1. V lost 6 bases to trimming and J lost 4 bases; unmatched junction nucleotides: 7. Germline CDR1 and CDR2: SEHNR and FQNEAQ (reference sequence). The CDR3 is made up of 14 amino acids. DNA of the CDR3: TGTGCCAGCAGATCAGGACAGGGGCCGTACGAGCAGTACTTC. Its protein is CASRSGQGPYEQYF. Together with reference TRBV7-9 and TRBJ2-7, the CDR3 gives the full variable domain: DTGVSQNPRHKITKRGQNVTFRCDPISEHNRLYWYRQTLGQGPEFLTYFQNEAQLEKSRLLSDRFSAERPKGSFSTLEIQRTEQGDSAMYLCASRSGQGPYEQYFGPGTRLTVT.

In its sample, this clone was seen once. V and J are TRBV29-1 and TRBJ1-5; D might be TRBD1 (5 bases). This CDR3 has 14 amino acids. Germline assignment: CDR1 SQVTM and CDR2 ANQGSEA. The germline V and J ends were trimmed by 6 bases and 4 bases, with 16 bases remaining between them. The DNA of the CDR3 is TGCAGCGTAGGAGAAGGGGCTATAAATCAGCCCCAGCATTTT. Translated: CSVGEGAINQPQHF.

The V call is TRBV7-2, the J call TRBJ1-5; D unclear. Germline lookup yields CDR1 SGHTA and CDR2 FQGNSA. This CDR3 is built from 15 residues. The V end was cut by 11 bases, the J end by 3 bases, with 20 bases between. The CDR3 sequence is CAPVEGSYINQPQHF. The CDR3, as DNA: TGTGCCCCAGTTGAGGGTTCCTACATCAATCAGCCCCAGCATTTT.

The rearrangement links TRBV9 to TRBJ2-1; 13 bases are shared with TRBD2. CDR1 is SGDLS, CDR2 YYNGEE, per germline. The CDR3 consists of 17 residues. J lost 0 bases, V lost 3 bases, and 3 bases had no gene match. In DNA form, the CDR3 reads TGTGCCAGCAGCGCGACTAGCGGGAGGAGCTCCTACAATGAGCAGTTCTTC. It yields the protein CASSATSGRSSYNEQFF.

V usage is TRBV20-1 and J usage is TRBJ1-5; TRBD1 aligns across 10 bases. CDR3 length equals 15 residues. V lost 3 bases and J lost 5; bases outside the gene matches: 7. Germline V gene data show CDR1 as DFQATT and CDR2 as SNEGSKA (reference sequence). CDR3 nucleotide sequence: TGCAGTGCTAGTCTCGGACAGGGGGGTTATCAGCCCCAGCATTTT. It specifies CSASLGQGGYQPQHF.